Presented here are 17 T cell receptor beta chains from one specimen sequenced in a study of blood T cell repertoires in COVID-19. Libraries were prepared by immunoSEQ multiplex PCR; TCRdb keeps only in-frame clonotypes and omits some of them. The sample holds 300,000 to 350,000 clones, 75% to 95% seen once. The sequenced sample was peripheral blood. The receptor set was obtained from a woman younger than 45 with COVID-19, enrolled during active disease.

In this sample, this clone turned up once. The rearrangement links TRBV28 to TRBJ2-1, with 11 bases lining up with TRBD2. This CDR3 is 16 amino acids long. V was pared by 3 bases and J by 2 bases, with 3 bases of the junction left unmatched. Per the germline V gene, CDR1 is MDHEN and CDR2 is SYDVKM. CDR3 in DNA: TGTGCCAGCAGTTTCCATAGCGGGAGGGCCTACAATGAGCAGTTCTTC. This gives the protein CASSFHSGRAYNEQFF.

The chain carries TRBV7-3 and TRBJ2-2, with a tentative D call TRBD1 (5 bases). CDR1 is SGHTA and CDR2 is FQGTGA in the germline V gene. V was cut by 5 bases and J by 4 bases, with 14 bases left in between. The CDR3 totals 15 residues. The CDR3 loop is CASSHLPQGTGELFF. CDR3 sequence (DNA): TGTGCCAGCAGCCACCTACCCCAGGGCACCGGGGAGCTGTTTTTT.

This chain joins TRBV7-8 and TRBJ1-5, with D possibly TRBD1 on 6 matching bases. Trimming cost V 5 bases and J 5 bases, with 16 bases left between them. Germline CDR1 and CDR2: SGHVS and FQNEAQ. The CDR3 has 15 amino acids. The CDR3 DNA sequence: TGTGCCAGCAGCGAAATTACAGGGAAGGATCAGCCCCAGCATTTT. It specifies CASSEITGKDQPQHF.

This chain links TRBV7-8 with TRBJ2-7; 12 positions match TRBD2. The V gene's germline CDR1 is SGHVS and CDR2 FQNEAQ. The CDR3 has 20 amino acids. V gave up 3 bases and J gave up 5 bases; unmatched junction bases: 20. DNA of the CDR3: TGTGCCAGCAGCTTCCCGACCAGGGACTACAGACTAGCGGGAGACGACGAGCAGTACTTC. Translated, it gives CASSFPTRDYRLAGDDEQYF.

This chain's CDR3 is CASSVESSFTGELFF. The CDR3, as DNA: TGTGCCAGCAGCGTAGAGTCTAGTTTCACCGGGGAGCTGTTTTTT. The chain has TRBV9 and TRBJ2-2, with unresolved D. Trimming stripped 0 bases from V and 4 bases from J, with 10 bases between. Germline lookup yields CDR1 SGDLS and CDR2 YYNGEE. This CDR3 region has 15 residues.

The rearrangement joins TRBV5-1 to TRBJ1-2, with no clear D. The V end was cut by 0 bases, the J end by 4 bases, with 10 bases between. CDR1 and CDR2 from the germline V gene are SGHRS and YFSETQ. The CDR3 spans 14 residues. This CDR3 is CASSLDAGSYGYTF. CDR3 in DNA: TGCGCCAGCAGCTTGGATGCGGGATCCTATGGCTACACCTTC.

CDR3 loop: CASSQDGYNEQFF. The CDR3 DNA reads TGTGCCAGCAGCCAAGACGGCTACAATGAGCAGTTCTTC. J is TRBJ2-1 and V is TRBV14; D call uncertain. Germline V lookup: CDR1 SGHDN, CDR2 FVKESK. The CDR3 totals 13 residues. Deletions cut 0 bases from V and 3 bases from J, with 3 bases between.

The chain joins TRBV7-9 to TRBJ1-1, with 9 bases lining up with TRBD1. The CDR3 has 15 residues. Germline loops: CDR1 SEHNR, CDR2 FQNEAQ (reference sequence). The trim removed 5 bases at V and 0 bases at J, leaving 4 bases unmatched. The CDR3: CASSLGTGMNTEAFF. CDR3 sequence (DNA): TGTGCCAGCAGCCTGGGGACAGGGATGAACACTGAAGCTTTCTTT. The entire variable domain, with the rest obtained from reference TRBV7-9 and TRBJ1-1, is as follows: DTGVSQNPRHKITKRGQNVTFRCDPISEHNRLYWYRQTLGQGPEFLTYFQNEAQLEKSRLLSDRFSAERPKGSFSTLEIQRTEQGDSAMYLCASSLGTGMNTEAFFGQGTRLTVV.

V gene TRBV19 combines with J gene TRBJ1-4; TRBD1 is a possible D gene (6 bases). Germline V gene sequence: CDR1 LNHDA, CDR2 SQIVND (reference sequence). The ends were cut back, 5 bases at V and 3 bases at J, with 19 bases in the middle. The CDR3 loop spans 17 amino acids. The CDR3 protein is CASSRKGTGSANEKLFF. In DNA form, the CDR3 reads TGTGCCAGTAGTCGGAAGGGTACAGGGTCGGCTAATGAAAAACTGTTTTTT. Supplemented by reference TRBV19 and TRBJ1-4, the full variable domain reads DGGITQSPKYLFRKEGQNVTLSCEQNLNHDAMYWYRQDPGQGLRLIYYSQIVNDFQKGDIAEGYSVSREKKESFPLTVTSAQKNPTAFYLCASSRKGTGSANEKLFFGSGTQLSVL.

This clone appeared once. The chain is built from TRBV28 and TRBJ2-7; weak D call: TRBD1 (6 bases). Between the trimmed V and J ends, which lost 4 bases and 6 bases, there was a span of 10 bases. The CDR3 runs to 12 residues. CDR1 and CDR2 from the germline V gene are MDHEN and SYDVKM. The CDR3 sequence: CASSSDRIEQYF. CDR3 nucleotides: TGTGCCAGCAGTTCGGACAGAATCGAGCAGTACTTC.

The chain has TRBV5-5 and TRBJ2-7; weak D call: TRBD1 (5 bases). The CDR3 totals 15 residues. The V gene lost 2 bases and the J gene lost 2 bases, with 14 bases spanning the gap. In germline, CDR1 is SGHKS, CDR2 YYEKEE (reference sequence). In DNA, the CDR3 is TGTGCCAGCAGCTTCATATTGGCGGACACCTACGAGCAGTACTTC. Encoded protein: CASSFILADTYEQYF.

V is TRBV7-2 and J is TRBJ1-5, with TRBD1 matching 9 bases. V gave up 3 bases and J gave up 5 bases; unmatched junction bases: 8. Germline CDR1 and CDR2: SGHTA and FQGNSA. This CDR3 is 16 amino acids long. The CDR3 here is CASSFNPGTGHQPQHF. The CDR3 nucleotides read TGTGCCAGCAGCTTCAATCCCGGGACAGGGCATCAGCCCCAGCATTTT. Based on the CDR3 plus reference TRBV7-2 and TRBJ1-5, the full variable domain is GAGVSQSPSNKVTEKGKDVELRCDPISGHTALYWYRQSLGQGLEFLIYFQGNSAPDKSGLPSDRFSAERTGGSVSTLTIQRTQQEDSAVYLCASSFNPGTGHQPQHFGDGTRLSIL.

The J gene is TRBJ2-6, the V gene TRBV29-1; D uncertain. Trimming took 6 bases from V and 3 from J, leaving 9 bases between them. The V gene's germline CDR1 is SQVTM and CDR2 ANQGSEA. The CDR3 consists of 13 residues. The CDR3 DNA reads as TGCAGCGTGGCCCCAGGTGGGGCCAACGTCCTGACTTTC. It specifies CSVAPGGANVLTF.

The rearrangement joins TRBV21-1 to TRBJ1-1; the D call TRBD1 from the table was never checked on the DNA. TRBV21-1 constitutes a pseudogene. The CDR3 is made up of 15 amino acids. CDR3 amino acids: CASSKGQGASTEAFF. The CDR3 DNA reads as TGTGCCAGCAGCAAGGGACAGGGGGCCTCCACTGAAGCTTTCTTT.

This sequence joins TRBV19 and TRBJ1-5; D is possibly TRBD1 (5 bases). The CDR3 extends over 14 amino acids. CDR1 and CDR2 from the germline V gene are LNHDA and SQIVND (reference sequence). V lost 5 bases and J lost 1, with 9 bases in between. The CDR3: CASSYQGSNQPQHF. CDR3 nucleotide sequence: TGTGCCAGTAGTTACCAGGGCAGCAATCAGCCCCAGCATTTT.

This chain uses TRBV6-5 with TRBJ1-1; D is perhaps TRBD1 (6 bases). Deletions cut 5 bases from V and 2 bases from J, with 12 bases between. This CDR3 region has 14 residues. From germline, CDR1 is MNHEY and CDR2 SVGAGI. CDR3 in DNA: TGTGCCAGCAGTAGGGGGACGGCTAACACTGAAGCTTTCTTT. It yields the protein CASSRGTANTEAFF.

The chain uses TRBV28 and TRBJ1-3; TRBD1 matches at 8 bases. This CDR3 region has 14 residues. With V trimmed by 3 bases and J by 4 bases, 2 bases remained unmatched. CDR1 and CDR2 (germline): MDHEN, SYDVKM. CDR3 amino acids: CASSLNRGGNTIYF. The CDR3, as DNA: TGTGCCAGCAGTTTGAACAGGGGGGGAAACACCATATATTTT.